This TCR beta chain was obtained from a study of T-cell reconstitution after alpha-beta-depleted transplantation in children. This clonotype showed up just a few times. During its preparation, the TCRbeta library received unique molecular identifiers. TCRdb recomputed calls from the PCR reads with MiXCR, one row per CDR3 protein. The sample has 98,000 or so distinct CDR3 sequences, around 22% seen once. This specimen consisted of PBMCs, obtained before TCRalphabeta/CD19-depleted stem cell transplant. The TCR sequence derives from a boy aged 2 to 10 with acute lymphoblastic leukemia, due to receive a stem cell transplant.

This chain's CDR3 is CASSKLDRHTDTQYF. For the CDR3, the DNA is TGTGCCAGCAGCAAGTTGGACAGGCACACAGATACGCAGTATTTT. This chain joins TRBV21-1 and TRBJ2-3; TRBD1, as called in the table, went unchecked against the DNA. TRBV21-1 corresponds to a pseudogene. The CDR3 consists of 15 residues.